A selection of T cell receptor beta chains follows, all from one sample in a study of T cells in Graves' hyperthyroidism and ophthalmopathy. In TCRdb, the multiplex PCR reads were re-called with MiXCR into one record per CDR3 protein. The sample has about 250,000 distinct CDR3 sequences, roughly a quarter seen once; the top ten hold roughly 40%. The specimen was blood. The receptors stem from a woman aged 40 to 50 with Graves' ophthalmopathy. The CDR3 runs from the conserved cysteine through the conserved F or W.

V gene | CDR3 protein
TRBV28 | CASRRQGLGNQPQHF
TRBV5-1 | CASSSDRAITGELFF
TRBV28 | CASSLYGTGYNSPLHF
TRBV6-1 | CASSAEEWYEQYF
TRBV18 | CASSQSRGGLMNTEAFF
TRBV27 | CASSTQENNSPLHF
TRBV6-5 | CASSYLTAPQAYEQYF
TRBV20-1 | CSARPGTGNQPQHF
TRBV7-2 | CASSLEPQGYHEQYF
TRBV28 | CASSSVQKGADTEAFF
TRBV11-2 | CASSERGATNTEAFF
TRBV6-1 | CASSGPSTSGRTDTQYF
TRBV28 | CASRRDREVYGYTF
TRBV27 | CASSSGLNTGELFF
TRBV20-1 | CSASRTSGYQETQYF
TRBV10-3 | CAISEAGLAGVGNTGELFF
TRBV6-5 | CASRGQGYEQYF
TRBV20-1 | CSGRPGVGYGYTF
TRBV27 | CASSFGQGSCEQYF
TRBV15 | CATSSEIGTNYGYTF
TRBV6-5 | CASSYRPTNYGYTF
TRBV6-1 | CASSEGVSPTEAFF
TRBV30 | CAWSVPGLNTEAFF
TRBV2 | CASSGGRLGEQYF
TRBV14 | CASSQPFAGGETQYF
TRBV28 | CASSSGQSFYGYTF
TRBV12-3/TRBV12-4 | CASSLSGGERTEAFF
TRBV7-6 | CASSLGAMTTDGQYF
TRBV27 | CASSLASGPINQPQHF
TRBV12-3/TRBV12-4 | CASTGGESGELFF
TRBV28 | CASINTGSGELFF
TRBV20-1 | CSGVAGPHEQYF
TRBV25-1 | CASSGTGMNTEAFF
TRBV4-2 | CASSRLTGGLNEKLFF
TRBV7-1 | CASSSSAWLAGERVSYEQYF